This T cell receptor (beta chain) was found in a study of long-term antiretroviral therapy in people with HIV. CDR1 and CDR2 (germline): MNHEY, SMNVEV (reference sequence). Unmatched junction bases numbered 2, after V lost 0 bases and J lost 3 bases. The CDR3 covers 15 residues. Study-wide results and limits: Once patients were on ART, diversity went higher but still fell short of transplant donor controls.

Clinicians in the United States treated all participants with HIV. Samples were assayed with immunoSEQ v3.0 at survey level. Repertoires were generated with immunoSEQ multiplex PCR, while TCRdb's copy carries only in-frame clones and drops some. The repertoire has 15,000 to 20,000 clones, more than 70% of them found once; the top ten carry approximately 4.5%. About this clone: The target antigen is unknown.

The clonotype originates from a man younger than 30 with HIV. The chain carries TRBV27 and TRBJ1-1; 9 nucleotides agree with TRBD1. Specimen: unsorted PBMCs, collected 0.1 years before starting antiretroviral therapy. For the CDR3, the DNA is TGTGCCAGCAGTTTATCGACAGGGGGGTACACTGAAGCTTTCTTT. It translates to CASSLSTGGYTEAFF.